These 24 T cell receptor beta chains share one sample of origin, sequenced in a study of cytomegalovirus exposure and HLA in healthy donors. PCR used 60 Vbeta primers and 13 Jbeta primers. Sequenced by immunoSEQ multiplex PCR; TCRdb stores in-frame clones only, minus some. This sample carries roughly 80,000 clones, around 60% of them seen once, and the ten largest clones take more than 5%. The sequenced sample was PBMCs. All receptors come from a man aged 25 to 40 in good health and CMV-seropositive.

In its sample, this clone was seen a few times. The chain recombines TRBV27 with TRBJ2-7; 12 bases are a match to TRBD1. CDR1 MNHEY and CDR2 SMNVEV come from the germline V gene (reference sequence). The CDR3 has 14 residues. V shed 3 bases, J shed 6 bases, and the junction held 3 bases outside the gene matches. Here the CDR3 DNA reads TGTGCCAGCAGTTTTGGGACAGGGGGCTCCGAGCAGTACTTC. Residues: CASSFGTGGSEQYF.

This chain uses TRBV6-5 with TRBJ1-1; 12 nucleotides match TRBD1. The V gene's germline CDR1 is MNHEY and CDR2 SVGAGI. V trimming: 4 bases; J trimming: 3 bases; junction bases outside the gene matches: 6. The CDR3 is 16 residues long. The CDR3 DNA reads as TGTGCCAGCAGTTGGGGGACAGGGGGCAGGGACACTGAAGCTTTCTTT. Its translation is CASSWGTGGRDTEAFF.

This clone was seen a few times. The rearrangement links TRBV10-1 to TRBJ1-5, with D possibly being TRBD1 (5 bases). This CDR3 has 19 amino acids. V shed 0 bases and J shed 0 bases, with 18 bases lying between them. Per the germline V gene, CDR1 is WNHNN and CDR2 is SYGVQD (reference sequence). For the CDR3, the DNA is TGCGCCAGCAGTGAGTCACAATACTCGACAGTTTATAGCAATCAGCCCCAGCATTTT. This translates into CASSESQYSTVYSNQPQHF.

The chain links TRBV19 to TRBJ2-5, with 9 positions matching TRBD2. With 5 bases clipped from V and 3 bases from J, the junction kept 4 bases outside the gene matches. Germline V CDR1 and CDR2: LNHDA, SQIVND (reference sequence). This CDR3 region has 14 residues. The CDR3 coding sequence is TGTGCCAGTAGTCCGACTAGCGGAAAAGAGACCCAGTACTTC. Translation: CASSPTSGKETQYF.

The gene calls are TRBV11-2 and TRBJ2-3; a possible D gene is TRBD1 (5 bases). V was shortened by 8 bases and J by 14 bases, with 26 bases between the two germline ends. The CDR3 is 14 residues long. Germline CDR1 and CDR2: SGHAT and FQNNGV. The CDR3 DNA reads TGTGCCAGCTCAACTTCCTCAGCCGAAGGGGTATCGTATTTT. Its protein is CASSTSSAEGVSYF.

V and J are TRBV19 and TRBJ1-5, with D uncertain. This CDR3 region has 14 residues. Germline V gene data show CDR1 as LNHDA and CDR2 as SQIVND (reference sequence). V lost 5 bases, J lost 6 bases, and 14 bases lay in between. CDR3 sequence: CASSPWREPQPQHF. For the CDR3, the DNA is TGTGCCAGTAGTCCCTGGCGGGAACCTCAGCCCCAGCATTTT.

The chain couples TRBV5-4 to TRBJ1-1, with a possible D match to TRBD1 (6 bases). The length of the CDR3 is 13 residues. Germline values: CDR1 SGHNT, CDR2 YYREEE (reference sequence). Trimming cost V 1 base and J 6 bases, with 10 bases left between them. The chain's CDR3 is CASSLQGSPEAFF. The CDR3 DNA is TGTGCCAGCAGCTTGCAGGGGTCGCCTGAAGCTTTCTTT.

This clone was seen a handful of times. The CDR3 sequence is CASSPRTSGYEQYF. CDR3 DNA: TGTGCCAGCAGCCCGCGGACTAGCGGCTACGAGCAGTACTTC. The chain has TRBV11-3 and TRBJ2-7; 10 nucleotides match TRBD2. Looked up from germline, CDR1 is SGHNT and CDR2 is YENEEA. Losses at the gene ends were 5 bases for V and 3 bases for J; bases not matched to a gene: 4. The CDR3 spans 14 residues.

The chain couples TRBV7-6 to TRBJ2-3; possible D gene TRBD2, 6 bases. The ends were cut back, 5 bases at V and 0 bases at J, with 21 bases in the middle. The CDR3 loop spans 18 amino acids. Germline V gives CDR1 SGHVS, CDR2 FNYEAQ. This CDR3 reads CASSPKFSGVTSTDTQYF. The CDR3 DNA reads as TGTGCCAGCAGCCCTAAATTCTCGGGGGTAACTAGCACAGATACGCAGTATTTT.

On this clone itself: The junction does not match germline at one end; this may be a read error. The CDR3 is CASSPRGGTFYEQHF. CDR3 sequence (DNA): TGTGCCAGCAGCCCCCGGGGGGGGACTTTCTACGAGCAGCACTTC. The V and J genes are TRBV9 and TRBJ2-7; the match to TRBD2 covers 8 bases. The germline CDR1 and CDR2 sequences are SGDLS and YYNGEE. CDR3 length: 15 amino acids.

The chain has TRBV29-1 and TRBJ2-7; 8 bases map to TRBD2. The CDR3 has 13 residues. With 5 bases clipped from V and 4 bases from J, the junction kept 7 bases outside the gene matches. Per the germline V gene, CDR1 is SQVTM and CDR2 is ANQGSEA. CDR3 sequence reads: CSVRGGVSYEQYF. The DNA for the CDR3 is TGCAGCGTTCGGGGGGGAGTCTCATACGAGCAGTACTTC.

The chain carries TRBV27 and TRBJ2-7; 8 bases fit TRBD1. The CDR3 has 14 amino acids. J lost 1 base, V lost 5 bases, and 4 bases had no gene match. The V gene's germline CDR1 is MNHEY and CDR2 SMNVEV (reference sequence). The CDR3 sequence is CASSTGQVSYEQYF. The CDR3 DNA follows: TGTGCCAGCAGTACGGGACAGGTATCCTACGAGCAGTACTTC.

This clone was observed a few times. V gene TRBV21-1 combines with J gene TRBJ2-3; the D call of TRBD1 is as the table states it, not checked on the DNA. TRBV21-1 is given as a pseudogene. The CDR3 has 18 amino acids. The CDR3 loop is CASRIPPGNRAEEDTQYF. Written as DNA, the CDR3 is TGTGCCAGCAGAATCCCCCCGGGAAACAGGGCTGAAGAAGATACGCAGTATTTT.

This clone appeared a few times. CDR3 DNA: TGTGCTAGTGCCCCGGGACAGGCCTACAATGAGCAGTTCTTC. Translated, it gives CASAPGQAYNEQFF. This chain connects TRBV12-5 to TRBJ2-1; 8 nucleotides align to TRBD1. With 7 bases clipped from V and 2 bases from J, the junction kept 4 bases outside the gene matches. The CDR3 extends over 14 amino acids. Germline lookup yields CDR1 LGHNT and CDR2 FRNRAP.

This clone was observed a few times. This sequence joins TRBV12-1 and TRBJ1-5; the tabulated D call, TRBD1, remains unverified against the DNA. TRBV12-1 is deemed a pseudogene. The CDR3 has 15 residues. CDR3 DNA: TGTGCCAGCAGCCCAGCGACAGGGAGAATCTTGCCCCAGCATTTT. Protein product: CASSPATGRILPQHF.

This clone was counted a few times. Because the CDR3's place on the DNA is in doubt, the DNA is left out and the CDR3 is given as listed by TCRdb. The CDR3 loop reads CASSSFGGGTFPF. The rearrangement links TRBV28 to TRBJ2-4; the table's D call, TRBD2, was not checked against the DNA. Germline values: CDR1 MDHEN, CDR2 SYDVKM. The CDR3 is 13 residues long, ends included.

The rearrangement uses TRBV5-1 and TRBJ2-5; possibly TRBD2 for D (6 bases). Germline CDR1 is SGHRS and CDR2 is YFSETQ. Trimming left V 0 bases short and J 5 bases short, with 14 bases between. The CDR3 runs to 15 residues. In DNA form, the CDR3 reads TGCGCCAGCAGCTTGGCGGCTCTCCGGGAGGAGACCCAGTACTTC. It specifies CASSLAALREETQYF.

This chain links TRBV7-2 with TRBJ1-1; D not resolved. The CDR3 is 14 residues long. V lost 1 base, J lost 2 bases, and 8 bases lay in between. CDR1 is SGHTA, CDR2 FQGNSA, per germline. In nucleotides, the CDR3 is TGTGCCAGCAGCTTAGACGGGGTAAACACTGAAGCTTTCTTT. Translating gives CASSLDGVNTEAFF.

CDR3 residues: CASTPRAPSYEQYF. The CDR3 bases are TGCGCCAGCACCCCCAGGGCGCCCTCCTACGAGCAGTACTTC. The chain has TRBV10-2 and TRBJ2-7, with D maybe TRBD1 (5 bases). Germline values: CDR1 WSHSY, CDR2 SAAADI. The CDR3 loop spans 14 amino acids. Trimming removed 7 bases at V and 0 bases at J, with 13 bases between.

V gene TRBV14 combines with J gene TRBJ2-3; maybe TRBD2 (5 bases). This CDR3 comprises 16 residues. Germline CDR1 reads SGHDN; CDR2 reads FVKESK. V lost 1 base, J lost 1 base, and 12 bases lay in between. The CDR3 sequence is CASSQGTGMGTDTQYF. CDR3 in DNA: TGTGCCAGCAGCCAAGGGACGGGGATGGGCACAGATACGCAGTATTTT.

CDR3 sequence: CASLQGDTGKLFF. The DNA of the CDR3 is TGTGCCAGCCTTCAGGGGGACACGGGAAAACTGTTTTTT. The chain recombines TRBV2 with TRBJ1-4; 7 positions match TRBD1. J gave up 10 bases and V 8 bases, and 10 bases lay outside the gene matches. The length of the CDR3 is 13 residues. The germline V gene encodes CDR1 SNHLY and CDR2 FYNNEI.

The chain is built from TRBV2 and TRBJ1-6, with 8 bases aligning to TRBD1. Per the germline V gene, CDR1 is SNHLY and CDR2 is FYNNEI. The CDR3 is 14 amino acids. Trimming took 7 bases from V and 6 from J; bases not matched to a gene: 5. DNA of the CDR3: TGTGCCAGCACCTGGACAGGGCCTAATTCACCCCTCCACTTT. It is translated as CASTWTGPNSPLHF. Complete variable domain (other parts from reference TRBV2 and TRBJ1-6): EPEVTQTPSHQVTQMGQEVILRCVPISNHLYFYWYRQILGQKVEFLVSFYNNEISEKSEIFDDQFSVERPDGSNFTLKIRSTKLEDSAMYFCASTWTGPNSPLHFGNGTRLTVT.

The chain recombines TRBV7-9 with TRBJ2-1, with TRBD2 matching 7 bases. Per germline, CDR1 SEHNR and CDR2 FQNEAQ (reference sequence). This CDR3 spans 16 amino acids. With V trimmed by 2 bases and J by 0 bases, 4 bases remained unmatched. This CDR3 reads CASSLLAASSYNEQFF. The CDR3 DNA sequence: TGTGCCAGCAGCTTACTAGCGGCTAGCTCCTACAATGAGCAGTTCTTC.

This chain connects TRBV11-3 to TRBJ1-3; 7 bases line up with TRBD1. CDR1 is SGHNT and CDR2 is YENEEA in the germline V gene. With V trimmed by 7 bases and J by 2 bases, 5 bases remained unmatched. This CDR3 spans 14 amino acids. The CDR3 region has the DNA TGTGCCAGCACCCTCACAGGGGCTGGAAACACCATATATTTT. Its translation is CASTLTGAGNTIYF.